A selection of T cell receptor beta chains follows, all from one sample in a study of shared clonotypes between healthy human individuals. Using immunoSEQ multiplex PCR, the repertoire was profiled, and TCRdb retains in-frame clones only, with some absent. The top ten clones hold more than 1.5% of a sample with over 2,000,000 clones, roughly 95% of them seen once. The source material was naive CD8+ T cells from PBMCs. These receptors came from a man younger than 35 in good health. Some clones in this sample may be carry-over from other donors' samples. CDR3s include the opening cysteine and the closing phenylalanine or tryptophan. Each record gives: D gene, V gene, CDR3 length, J gene, clone size, CDR3 protein, CDR3 DNA. The D gene is left open where the match is weak. Expanded clones are given a class, and other clones once, few, many or no size at all.

d_call: -; v_call: TRBV27; cdr3_length: 14; j_call: TRBJ2-1; clone_size: -; cdr3_aa: CASSPQGYGGEQFF; cdr3_nt: TGTGCCAGCAGTCCCCAGGGGTATGGCGGTGAGCAGTTCTTC
d_call: -; v_call: TRBV9; cdr3_length: 12; j_call: TRBJ1-3; clone_size: -; cdr3_aa: CASSVVGDTIYF; cdr3_nt: TGTGCCAGCAGCGTAGTGGGAGACACCATATATTTT
d_call: TRBD1; v_call: TRBV4-1; cdr3_length: 14; j_call: TRBJ2-3; clone_size: once; cdr3_aa: CASSPVQGPDTQYF; cdr3_nt: TGCGCCAGCAGCCCGGTACAGGGGCCAGATACGCAGTATTTT
d_call: -; v_call: TRBV6-1; cdr3_length: 15; j_call: TRBJ2-7; clone_size: -; cdr3_aa: CASSARGTISYEQYF; cdr3_nt: TGTGCCAGCAGTGCACGGGGGACAATCTCCTACGAGCAGTACTTC
d_call: -; v_call: TRBV6-1; cdr3_length: 18; j_call: TRBJ1-5; clone_size: -; cdr3_aa: CASSELKAWTQSQGPQHF; cdr3_nt: TGTGCCAGCAGTGAATTGAAGGCCTGGACACAGTCCCAGGGGCCCCAGCATTTT
d_call: -; v_call: TRBV19; cdr3_length: 13; j_call: TRBJ1-5; clone_size: -; cdr3_aa: CASSIKGYQPQHF; cdr3_nt: TGTGCCAGTAGTATAAAGGGGTATCAGCCCCAGCATTTT
d_call: -; v_call: TRBV19; cdr3_length: 16; j_call: TRBJ1-5; clone_size: -; cdr3_aa: CASSTDRLEGNQPQHF; cdr3_nt: TGTGCCAGTAGTACAGACAGGTTAGAAGGCAATCAGCCCCAGCATTTT
d_call: -; v_call: TRBV28; cdr3_length: 14; j_call: TRBJ2-7; clone_size: -; cdr3_aa: CASTSNWEFHEQYF; cdr3_nt: TGTGCCAGCACCAGCAACTGGGAGTTCCACGAGCAGTACTTC
d_call: -; v_call: TRBV10-3; cdr3_length: 13; j_call: TRBJ2-7; clone_size: -; cdr3_aa: CAIRERGWYEQYF; cdr3_nt: TGTGCCATCAGGGAGAGGGGTTGGTACGAGCAGTACTTC
d_call: TRBD2; v_call: TRBV2; cdr3_length: 18; j_call: TRBJ2-1; clone_size: -; cdr3_aa: CASSDSWEREDSYNEQFF; cdr3_nt: TGTGCCAGCAGTGACTCCTGGGAGCGGGAGGACTCCTACAATGAGCAGTTCTTC
d_call: TRBD2; v_call: TRBV4-1; cdr3_length: 20; j_call: TRBJ2-1; clone_size: -; cdr3_aa: CASSQARGAEAGGQYNEQFF; cdr3_nt: TGCGCCAGCAGCCAAGCCCGGGGGGCGGAAGCGGGAGGGCAATACAATGAGCAGTTCTTC
d_call: TRBD1; v_call: TRBV27; cdr3_length: 15; j_call: TRBJ2-2; clone_size: few; cdr3_aa: CASSSRQGALGELFF; cdr3_nt: TGTGCCAGCAGTTCCCGACAGGGGGCGCTCGGGGAGCTGTTTTTT
d_call: TRBD1; v_call: TRBV9; cdr3_length: 16; j_call: TRBJ2-3; clone_size: -; cdr3_aa: CASSPRTGLSTDTQYF; cdr3_nt: TGTGCCAGCAGCCCGCGGACAGGGCTCAGCACAGATACGCAGTATTTT
d_call: -; v_call: TRBV27; cdr3_length: 14; j_call: TRBJ2-7; clone_size: -; cdr3_aa: CASTIRDGAYEQYF; cdr3_nt: TGTGCCAGCACGATCCGGGACGGAGCCTACGAGCAGTACTTC
d_call: -; v_call: TRBV28; cdr3_length: 13; j_call: TRBJ1-1; clone_size: -; cdr3_aa: CASRTGRYTEAFF; cdr3_nt: TGTGCCAGCAGAACGGGACGGTACACTGAAGCTTTCTTT
d_call: -; v_call: TRBV27; cdr3_length: 17; j_call: TRBJ2-7; clone_size: -; cdr3_aa: CASSLGLVGLRPYEQYF; cdr3_nt: TGTGCCAGCAGTTTAGGCCTCGTTGGACTACGCCCCTACGAGCAGTACTTC